One and the same sample provided the 20 T cell receptor beta chains below, sequenced in a study of blood T cells in healthy people across ages. Together with a sample-barcoded 5' primer, a J-beta primer mix was included in a second PCR lasting about 7 to 11 cycles. MiXCR, run by TCRdb on the 5' RACE reads, gives a single entry per CDR3 protein. The table has almost 800,000 distinct CDR3 sequences, 58% seen once. Material: blood. These receptors came from a man aged 25 to 40 in good health.

The rearrangement links TRBV29-1 to TRBJ2-6, with a tentative D call TRBD2 (5 bases). CDR1 SQVTM and CDR2 ANQGSEA come from the germline V gene. CDR3 length equals 16 residues. Trimming removed 6 bases from V and 0 bases from J, with 15 bases in between. The CDR3 region has the DNA TGCAGCGTGAGGGTTGGCGGACTCTCTGGGGCCAACGTCCTGACTTTC. It yields the protein CSVRVGGLSGANVLTF.

This clonotype was observed a handful of times. The chain joins TRBV20-1 to TRBJ2-1; perhaps D is TRBD1 or TRBD2 (6 bases each). CDR1 is DFQATT, CDR2 SNEGSKA, per germline (reference sequence). The CDR3 spans 15 residues. V lost 7 bases and J 4 bases, leaving 20 bases between the germline ends. This CDR3 reads CSGMGGLGYYNEQFF. CDR3 DNA sequence: TGCAGTGGTATGGGGGGCTTGGGATATTACAATGAGCAGTTCTTC.

This clonotype turned up a few times. The chain joins TRBV11-1 to TRBJ2-7; 7 nucleotides match TRBD2. Germline trimming cut 3 bases from V and 6 bases from J; bases unmatched to any gene: 14. CDR3 length: 16 residues. Germline V gene lookup returns CDR1 SGHAT and CDR2 FQDESV (reference sequence). The CDR3 DNA reads TGTGCCAGCAGCTTGTCAAGAGGCCCCAGCGGGGTCGAGCAGTACTTC. Amino acid sequence: CASSLSRGPSGVEQYF. Full variable domain (remainder filled in from reference TRBV11-1 and TRBJ2-7): EAEVAQSPRYKITEKSQAVAFWCDPISGHATLYWYRQILGQGPELLVQFQDESVVDDSQLPKDRFSAERLKGVDSTLKIQPAELGDSAMYLCASSLSRGPSGVEQYFGPGTRLTVT.

This chain connects TRBV5-4 to TRBJ2-7; TRBD2 might be the D (6 bases). Germline V CDR1 and CDR2: SGHNT, YYREEE (reference sequence). This CDR3 has 14 residues. Trimming pared 4 bases from V and 0 bases from J, leaving 11 bases between. CDR3 sequence: CASSPGGDSYEQYF. CDR3 in DNA: TGTGCCAGCAGCCCCGGGGGAGACTCCTACGAGCAGTACTTC.

The V call is TRBV7-9, the J call TRBJ2-3, with 7 bases matching TRBD2. Germline CDR1 reads SEHNR; CDR2 reads FQNEAQ (reference sequence). The CDR3 sequence is 14 residues long. Losses at the gene ends were 5 bases for V and 3 bases for J; bases not matched to a gene: 5. This chain's CDR3 is CASSPPAGTDTQYF. CDR3 nucleotides: TGTGCCAGCAGCCCGCCAGCGGGGACAGATACGCAGTATTTT.

The V and J genes are TRBV20-1 and TRBJ2-3; either TRBD1 or TRBD2 may fit D (6 bases each). The CDR3 is made up of 14 amino acids. The V end was cut by 6 bases, the J end by 6 bases, with 19 bases between. The germline V gene has CDR1 DFQATT and CDR2 SNEGSKA (reference sequence). The CDR3 spells CSAEEIGGGDTQYF. In nucleotides, the CDR3 is TGCAGTGCGGAAGAGATCGGGGGCGGGGATACGCAGTATTTT.

The chain links TRBV5-1 to TRBJ2-7; 9 bases align to TRBD2. V dropped 0 bases and J dropped 3; count of bases not matched to a gene: 4. In germline, CDR1 is SGHRS, CDR2 YFSETQ. The CDR3 is made up of 15 amino acids. The CDR3 DNA reads as TGCGCCAGCAGCTTGGTTCCTAGCGGGATCTACGAGCAGTACTTC. It is translated as CASSLVPSGIYEQYF. The whole variable domain, remainder taken from reference TRBV5-1 and TRBJ2-7, is KAGVTQTPRYLIKTRGQQVTLSCSPISGHRSVSWYQQTPGQGLQFLFEYFSETQRNKGNFPGRFSGRQFSNSRSEMNVSTLELGDSALYLCASSLVPSGIYEQYFGPGTRLTVT.

The CDR3 is CASNIGSSRNSPLHF. The DNA for the CDR3 is TGTGCCAGCAACATTGGCAGTTCAAGAAATTCACCCCTCCACTTT. The chain carries TRBV12-3 or TRBV12-4 and TRBJ1-6; D not resolved. Trimming took 7 bases from V and 7 from J, leaving 17 bases between them. This CDR3 has 15 residues.

This chain links TRBV21-1 with TRBJ2-5; TRBD1, the D gene given by the table, was not confirmed from the DNA. TRBV21-1 is reported as a pseudogene. The CDR3 sequence is 15 residues long. CDR3 DNA sequence: TGTGCCAGCAGCAAAGCGAGGACAGGGAAAGAGACCCAGTACTTC. Translating gives CASSKARTGKETQYF.

In the case of this clonotype: The junction and the germline gene differ at one end; a read error may be behind it. V usage is TRBV10-3 and J usage is TRBJ1-1; D ambiguous. The CDR3 has 14 residues. CDR1 is ENHRY and CDR2 is SYGVKD in the germline V gene. The CDR3 DNA sequence: TGTACCATCAGTGACCAGGATATAAACACTGAAGCTTTCTTT. It is translated as CTISDQDINTEAFF.

The chain has TRBV4-3 and TRBJ2-7, with D maybe TRBD2 (6 bases). CDR1 LGHNA and CDR2 YSLEER come from the germline V gene. The CDR3 has 17 residues. The V end was cut by 4 bases, the J end by 0 bases, with 19 bases between. The CDR3 DNA reads TGCGCCAGCAGCCTCGTTGCTAGCGACCTTATCTCCTACGAGCAGTACTTC. Translating gives CASSLVASDLISYEQYF.

The V and J genes are TRBV7-9 and TRBJ2-4; TRBD1 agrees at 9 bases. This CDR3 is built from 16 residues. Trimming removed 5 bases from V and 5 bases from J; junction bases left unmatched: 10. Germline CDR1 is SEHNR and CDR2 is FQNEAQ (reference sequence). The CDR3: CASSGNRGQVENIQYF. The CDR3 coding sequence is TGTGCCAGCAGCGGAAACAGGGGGCAGGTAGAAAACATTCAGTACTTC.

The V call is TRBV15, the J call TRBJ2-1, with D perhaps matching TRBD2 (5 bases). With 7 bases removed from V and 4 bases from J, the gap between germline ends came to 11 bases. The CDR3 covers 13 residues. CDR1 is LNHNV and CDR2 is YYDKDF in the germline V gene (reference sequence). CDR3 amino acids: CATTDEGYNEQFF. The CDR3 region has the DNA TGTGCCACCACCGACGAGGGATACAATGAGCAGTTCTTC.

This clonotype appeared a single time. This sequence joins TRBV27 and TRBJ2-5; D assignment may be TRBD1 or TRBD2 (6 bases each). V was shortened by 0 bases and J by 11 bases, with 19 bases between the two germline ends. This CDR3 comprises 15 residues. CDR1 is MNHEY, CDR2 SMNVEV, per germline (reference sequence). Written as DNA, the CDR3 is TGTGCCAGCAGTTTATCTGGGGGGCTCGACAATGAGCAGTACTTC. Translating it yields CASSLSGGLDNEQYF.

This clonotype has a single count. The genes are TRBV28 and TRBJ2-2; 7 bases line up with TRBD2. The CDR3 loop spans 17 amino acids. Germline V gene sequence: CDR1 MDHEN, CDR2 SYDVKM. V gave up 1 base and J gave up 4 bases; unmatched junction bases: 9. This CDR3 reads CASSLFFRERGTGELFF. The CDR3 region has the DNA TGTGCCAGCAGTTTATTCTTCAGGGAGCGGGGCACCGGGGAGCTGTTTTTT.

In its sample, this clonotype was seen a few times. CDR3 region: CSVPGPLGKLFF. Here the CDR3 DNA reads TGCAGCGTCCCCGGGCCCCTCGGAAAACTGTTTTTT. The chain uses TRBV29-1 and TRBJ1-4; unclear D gene. In germline, CDR1 is SQVTM, CDR2 ANQGSEA. CDR3 length equals 12 residues. Trimming took 6 bases from V and 10 from J, leaving 15 bases between them.

This clonotype appeared a few times. The J gene is TRBJ2-4, the V gene TRBV29-1, with D possibly matching TRBD2 (5 bases). V was cut by 7 bases and J by 5 bases, with 18 bases left in between. This CDR3 is built from 14 residues. From germline, CDR1 is SQVTM and CDR2 ANQGSEA. The CDR3 bases are TGCAGCGCCAGTTGGATAGGAGGCCAAAACATTCAGTACTTC. Translated: CSASWIGGQNIQYF.

This clonotype came up a few times. This sequence joins TRBV13 and TRBJ2-1, with D perhaps matching TRBD1 (6 bases). The germline gives CDR1 PRHDT, CDR2 FYEKMQ (reference sequence). The CDR3 covers 16 residues. Deletions cut 5 bases from V and 4 bases from J, with 18 bases between. The CDR3 loop reads CASSILRDTRYNEQFF. In nucleotides, the CDR3 is TGTGCCAGCAGCATCCTCCGGGACACCAGATACAATGAGCAGTTCTTC.

The rearrangement links TRBV6-2 or TRBV6-3 to TRBJ2-7; 9 bases are a match to TRBD1. The end of the DNA is better explained by TRBJ2-5, so the J call may be wrong. Germline V gene lookup returns CDR1 MNHEY and CDR2 SVGEGT. CDR3 size: 15 residues. The CDR3 loop reads CASSYRDRGKETQYF. The CDR3 bases are TGTGCCAGCAGTTACCGAGACAGGGGGAAAGAGACCCAGTACTTC.

This clonotype came up a few times. V usage is TRBV29-1 and J usage is TRBJ1-4, with TRBD1 matching 8 bases. The CDR3 consists of 13 residues. The trim removed 3 bases at V and 12 bases at J, leaving 9 bases unmatched. Germline lookup yields CDR1 SQVTM and CDR2 ANQGSEA. CDR3 region: CSVDGTGGGELFF. The DNA of the CDR3 is TGCAGCGTTGACGGGACAGGAGGGGGAGAACTGTTTTTT.